This entry lists 31 T cell receptor beta chains sequenced from one sample in a study of technical replicates of blood from a handful of donors. The method was immunoSEQ multiplex PCR; TCRdb's version includes in-frame clones alone and lacks a portion of them. The data show 72,000 or so clones, 92% seen once. Sequencing was done on a sample of T cells isolated from PBMCs. The source of these receptors is a human donor in good health.

CDR3 amino acids: CASSLLAEQYF. As DNA, the CDR3 is TGTGCCAGCAGCTTATTGGCCGAGCAGTACTTC. This rearrangement joins TRBV7-2 to TRBJ2-7; no definite D call. The germline V and J ends were trimmed by 2 bases and 6 bases, with 5 bases remaining between them. Germline V CDR1 and CDR2: SGHTA, FQGNSA. The CDR3 has 11 residues.

The gene calls are TRBV9 and TRBJ2-7; 7 positions agree with TRBD1. This CDR3 contains 15 residues. The junction had 8 bases not matched to a gene; V was cut back by 3 bases and J by 2 bases. Germline CDR1 SGDLS, CDR2 YYNGEE. CDR3 sequence (DNA): TGTGCCAGCAGCGCTTCGGGGACAGCAGCCTACGAGCAGTACTTC. This gives the protein CASSASGTAAYEQYF.

V is TRBV5-4 and J is TRBJ1-1; no reliable D call. The CDR3 is made up of 15 amino acids. From germline, CDR1 is SGHNT and CDR2 YYREEE (reference sequence). Trimming took off 0 bases at V and 5 bases at J, with 14 bases between the two ends. CDR3 sequence (DNA): TGTGCCAGCAGCTTGGCTCGGCGGGGATTGACTGAAGCTTTCTTT. This translates into CASSLARRGLTEAFF.

This clone has only one observation. The CDR3 nucleotides read TGTGCCATCACCAAGGACCCGGGACAGGGCTCCGGGGCCAACGTCCTGACTTTC. Translation: CAITKDPGQGSGANVLTF. This chain links TRBV10-3 with TRBJ2-6; the match to TRBD1 covers 9 bases. The V and J ends lost 7 bases and 4 bases, in that order; junction bases with no gene match: 14. CDR3 length: 18 residues. Germline CDR1 is ENHRY and CDR2 is SYGVKD.

J is TRBJ2-3 and V is TRBV5-1; the match to TRBD2 covers 10 bases. V trimming: 0 bases; J trimming: 0 bases; junction bases outside the gene matches: 7. The CDR3 is 18 residues long. Germline loops: CDR1 SGHRS, CDR2 YFSETQ. CDR3 nucleotide sequence: TGCGCCAGCAGCTTGGTGTTAGCGGGAGGCCGAAGCACAGATACGCAGTATTTT. Its translation: CASSLVLAGGRSTDTQYF.

The chain joins TRBV4-3 to TRBJ1-2, with 11 bases that match TRBD1. The V gene end was trimmed by 8 bases and the J gene end by 3 bases; junction bases not matched to a gene: 8. Germline CDR1 reads LGHNA; CDR2 reads YSLEER. This CDR3 is built from 15 residues. The CDR3 loop is CASRSDRGHHYGYTF. The CDR3 DNA reads as TGCGCCAGCCGTTCGGACAGGGGGCACCACTATGGCTACACCTTC.

The chain couples TRBV25-1 to TRBJ2-1, with TRBD1 identical over 8 bases. Germline CDR1 MGHDK, CDR2 SYGVNS. The CDR3 is 11 residues long. V lost 5 bases, J lost 14 bases, and 5 bases stayed unmatched. CDR3 nucleotides: TGTGCCAGCAGTATCGGACAGGGAGAGTTCTTC. Amino acid sequence: CASSIGQGEFF.

This clone was observed a handful of times. CDR3 DNA: TGCGCCAGCAGCGAGGGGACAGGGGCAGGGGAGCTGTTTTTT. It encodes CASSEGTGAGELFF. The chain has TRBV5-1 and TRBJ2-2; TRBD1 matches 10 bases. Germline loops: CDR1 SGHRS, CDR2 YFSETQ. CDR3 length equals 14 residues. V lost 4 bases to trimming and J lost 8 bases; unmatched junction nucleotides: 5.

CDR3 coding DNA: TGTGCCAGCAGCCGGGGGTCAATAAGTTGGGATGAGCAGTTCTTC. As protein: CASSRGSISWDEQFF. The rearrangement uses TRBV6-5 and TRBJ2-1, with TRBD2 as a possible D gene (6 bases). Germline CDR1 and CDR2: MNHEY and SVGAGI. The CDR3 has 15 amino acids. V was trimmed by 6 bases and J by 8 bases, leaving 20 bases between them.

CDR3 coding DNA: TGCGCCAGCAGCTTGAGGGACAGGGCCTTCGAGCAGTACTTC. It is translated as CASSLRDRAFEQYF. This chain uses TRBV5-1 with TRBJ2-7; 9 bases map to TRBD1. The J segment lost 6 bases and the V segment lost 1 base, leaving 5 bases of the junction unmatched. Germline-derived CDR1 and CDR2 are SGHRS and YFSETQ. The CDR3 covers 14 residues.

V is TRBV5-6 and J is TRBJ2-7; possibly TRBD2 for D (6 bases). Germline V gene data show CDR1 as SGHDT and CDR2 as YYEEEE. There are 13 residues in the CDR3. Trimming pared 5 bases from V and 4 bases from J, leaving 13 bases between. CDR3: CASRLGLIYEQYF. CDR3 nucleotides: TGTGCCAGCAGACTGGGACTGATATACGAGCAGTACTTC. Using reference TRBV5-6 and TRBJ2-7 for the parts outside the CDR3, the full variable domain is DAGVTQSPTHLIKTRGQQVTLRCSPKSGHDTVSWYQQALGQGPQFIFQYYEEEERQRGNFPDRFSGHQFPNYSSELNVNALLLGDSALYLCASRLGLIYEQYFGPGTRLTVT.

The chain links TRBV20-1 to TRBJ2-7; 10 bases fit TRBD2. The CDR3 spans 11 residues. Germline CDR1 DFQATT, CDR2 SNEGSKA (reference sequence). Losses at the gene ends were 3 bases for V and 9 bases for J; bases not matched to a gene: 2. In DNA form, the CDR3 reads TGCAGTGCTAGTTTAGCGGGAGGGCAGTACTTC. It is translated as CSASLAGGQYF.

The gene calls are TRBV7-3 and TRBJ2-3; 8 bases agree with TRBD1. The CDR3 totals 16 residues. The J segment lost 6 bases and the V segment lost 1 base, leaving 9 bases of the junction unmatched. From germline, CDR1 is SGHTA and CDR2 FQGTGA. In DNA, the CDR3 is TGTGCCAGCAGCTTAAACTCAGGGGGCTGGGGGGATACGCAGTATTTT. This translates into CASSLNSGGWGDTQYF.

This chain joins TRBV14 and TRBJ1-1; possibly TRBD1 for D (5 bases). V was clipped by 4 bases and J by 5 bases, with 17 bases between them. Per the germline V gene, CDR1 is SGHDN and CDR2 is FVKESK. CDR3 length: 15 amino acids. CDR3 DNA sequence: TGTGCCAGCAGCCCCACCGGCAGGGCCTGGACTGAAGCTTTCTTT. It translates to CASSPTGRAWTEAFF.

This chain uses TRBV19 with TRBJ1-2; 9 nucleotides line up with TRBD1. The V segment lost 7 bases and the J segment 1 base; nucleotides outside the gene matches: 7. Per germline, CDR1 LNHDA and CDR2 SQIVND (reference sequence). This CDR3 spans 15 amino acids. The CDR3 DNA follows: TGTGCCAGTAACCTGGGACAGGGCCTTAACTATGGCTACACCTTC. Its translation: CASNLGQGLNYGYTF.

V is TRBV7-8 and J is TRBJ2-7, with TRBD2 matching over 9 bases. Germline CDR1 SGHVS, CDR2 FQNEAQ. V gave up 1 base and J gave up 5 bases; unmatched junction bases: 18. The CDR3 sequence is 19 residues long. The CDR3 spells CASSLELGREGSIYDEQYF. The CDR3 region has the DNA TGTGCCAGCAGCTTAGAATTAGGGCGGGAGGGTTCCATATACGACGAGCAGTACTTC.

The chain combines TRBV28 with TRBJ2-5; TRBD1 matches 10 bases. The ends lost 7 bases at V and 9 bases at J; junction bases unmatched: 17. Germline V gene data show CDR1 as MDHEN and CDR2 as SYDVKM. CDR3 length equals 16 residues. The CDR3 region is CASTLPPGQGSKAQYF. In DNA form, the CDR3 reads TGTGCCAGCACCCTCCCCCCGGGACAGGGGTCCAAGGCCCAGTACTTC.

The chain uses TRBV10-3 and TRBJ2-1; D is undetermined. Looked up from germline, CDR1 is ENHRY and CDR2 is SYGVKD. CDR3 length equals 12 residues. Deletions cut 10 bases from V and 5 bases from J, with 12 bases between. The CDR3, as DNA: TGTGCCACCTCGCAAGAGAACAATGAGCAGTTCTTC. Protein sequence: CATSQENNEQFF.

The chain links TRBV9 to TRBJ2-1, with 10 bases matching TRBD2. The CDR3 sequence is 16 residues long. V was clipped by 5 bases and J by 3 bases; unmatched bases: 8. The germline V gene has CDR1 SGDLS and CDR2 YYNGEE. The CDR3 here is CASSSTSGILYNEQFF. In nucleotides, the CDR3 is TGTGCCAGCAGTAGCACTAGCGGGATCCTCTACAATGAGCAGTTCTTC.

This chain joins TRBV5-1 and TRBJ1-1; no firm D call. The CDR3 extends over 14 amino acids. CDR1 is SGHRS and CDR2 is YFSETQ in the germline V gene. The V and J ends lost 5 bases and 3 bases respectively, with 14 bases between them. CDR3 in amino acids: CASSWAVPDTEAFF. The CDR3 coding sequence is TGCGCCAGCAGTTGGGCAGTTCCGGACACTGAAGCTTTCTTT. Variable domain in full (rest from reference TRBV5-1 and TRBJ1-1): KAGVTQTPRYLIKTRGQQVTLSCSPISGHRSVSWYQQTPGQGLQFLFEYFSETQRNKGNFPGRFSGRQFSNSRSEMNVSTLELGDSALYLCASSWAVPDTEAFFGQGTRLTVV.

CDR3 loop: CASSHIGANEKLFF. DNA for the CDR3: TGTGCCAGCAGTCATATAGGGGCTAATGAAAAACTGTTTTTT. V and J are TRBV25-1 and TRBJ1-4; D possibly corresponds to TRBD1 (5 bases). Germline lookup yields CDR1 MGHDK and CDR2 SYGVNS. The V end was cut by 5 bases, the J end by 3 bases, with 10 bases between. CDR3 size: 14 residues.

The chain is built from TRBV9 and TRBJ2-5; 9 positions match TRBD1. The CDR3 is 15 residues long. Germline CDR1 reads SGDLS; CDR2 reads YYNGEE. The V segment lost 0 bases and the J segment 3 bases; nucleotides outside the gene matches: 3. The chain's CDR3 is CASSVERTGEETQYF. The CDR3 DNA reads TGTGCCAGCAGCGTAGAGAGGACAGGGGAAGAGACCCAGTACTTC.

This sequence joins TRBV10-3 and TRBJ2-7, with a possible D match to TRBD2 (5 bases). Germline CDR1 reads ENHRY; CDR2 reads SYGVKD. V was pared by 2 bases and J by 3 bases, with 11 bases between. The CDR3 sequence is 14 residues long. The CDR3 DNA reads as TGTGCCATCAGTGAGCCTCAGGACTTCTACGAGCAGTACTTC. It encodes CAISEPQDFYEQYF.

The V call is TRBV5-4, the J call TRBJ2-3; TRBD2 agrees at 7 bases. This CDR3 has 15 amino acids. V was pared by 5 bases and J by 2 bases, with 8 bases of the junction left unmatched. Germline V lookup: CDR1 SGHNT, CDR2 YYREEE (reference sequence). CDR3 sequence (DNA): TGTGCCAGCAGTCAATCTAGCGGTCTCACAGATACGCAGTATTTT. Its translation is CASSQSSGLTDTQYF.

The V and J genes are TRBV27 and TRBJ2-7, with a possible D match to TRBD1 (6 bases). The CDR3 length is 15 residues. Germline V gene data show CDR1 as MNHEY and CDR2 as SMNVEV (reference sequence). The ends were cut back, 6 bases at V and 3 bases at J, with 18 bases in the middle. The CDR3 here is CASRSSPGQLYEQYF. CDR3 coding DNA: TGTGCCAGCAGATCCTCCCCGGGACAACTCTACGAGCAGTACTTC.

The chain employs TRBV7-2 and TRBJ2-7; D gene ambiguous. CDR1 is SGHTA, CDR2 FQGNSA, per germline. V was cut by 0 bases and J by 2 bases, with 20 bases left in between. The CDR3 extends over 18 amino acids. The CDR3 loop is CASSLAATFERGAYEQYF. Written as DNA, the CDR3 is TGTGCCAGCAGCTTAGCGGCTACCTTTGAGCGAGGTGCCTACGAGCAGTACTTC.

V gene TRBV18 combines with J gene TRBJ1-1, with 7 bases fitting TRBD1. This CDR3 spans 15 amino acids. Trimming took 2 bases from V and 3 from J; bases not matched to a gene: 6. Germline CDR1 KGHSH, CDR2 LQKENI. The CDR3 spells CASSPLGQTDTEAFF. CDR3 bases: TGTGCCAGCTCACCATTGGGACAGACGGACACTGAAGCTTTCTTT.

The CDR3 DNA reads as TGCGCCAGCAGCCAAGGATCTAGCGGGAGTTATGGCGAGCAGTACTTC. Its translation is CASSQGSSGSYGEQYF. V and J are TRBV4-3 and TRBJ2-7; 10 nucleotides line up with TRBD2. V was clipped by 1 base and J by 6 bases; unmatched bases: 9. The CDR3 runs 16 residues. Per germline, CDR1 LGHNA and CDR2 YSLEER.

The chain is built from TRBV27 and TRBJ2-7; 8 nucleotides align to TRBD1. The CDR3 is 14 amino acids. The V gene's germline CDR1 is MNHEY and CDR2 SMNVEV (reference sequence). After removal of 6 bases from V and 3 bases from J, the junction contained 7 bases not matched to a gene. This chain's CDR3 is CASSEGTGGYEQYF. As DNA, the CDR3 is TGTGCCAGCAGCGAGGGGACAGGTGGCTACGAGCAGTACTTC.

The rearrangement uses TRBV6-5 and TRBJ1-2; D is perhaps TRBD1 (6 bases). CDR3 length: 12 residues. Trimming stripped 5 bases from V and 5 bases from J, with 9 bases between. Germline V lookup: CDR1 MNHEY, CDR2 SVGAGI. The CDR3: CASSQGWYGYTF. The CDR3 bases are TGTGCCAGCAGTCAGGGGTGGTATGGCTACACCTTC.

For the CDR3, the DNA is TGTGCCAGTAGTATTCCGGGACAGGGGGCCAGCGGGGACACTGAAGCTTTCTTT. Protein product: CASSIPGQGASGDTEAFF. The chain employs TRBV19 and TRBJ1-1, with 12 bases aligning to TRBD1. CDR3 size: 18 residues. The germline CDR1 and CDR2 sequences are LNHDA and SQIVND (reference sequence). Trimming at V came to 3 bases and at J to 3 bases, leaving 11 bases not matched to a gene.